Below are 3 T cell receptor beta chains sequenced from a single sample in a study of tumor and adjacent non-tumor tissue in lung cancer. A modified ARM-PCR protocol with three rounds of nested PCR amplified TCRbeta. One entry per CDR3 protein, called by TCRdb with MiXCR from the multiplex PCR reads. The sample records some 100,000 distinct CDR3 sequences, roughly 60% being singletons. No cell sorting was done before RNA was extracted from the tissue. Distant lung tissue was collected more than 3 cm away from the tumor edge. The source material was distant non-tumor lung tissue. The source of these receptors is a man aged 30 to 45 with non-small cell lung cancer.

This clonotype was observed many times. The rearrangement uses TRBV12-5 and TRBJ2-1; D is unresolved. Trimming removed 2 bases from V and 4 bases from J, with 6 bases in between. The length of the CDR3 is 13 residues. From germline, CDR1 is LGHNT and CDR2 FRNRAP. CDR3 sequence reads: CASGLLQYNEQFF. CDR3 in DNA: TGTGCTAGTGGTTTGTTACAGTACAATGAGCAGTTCTTC.

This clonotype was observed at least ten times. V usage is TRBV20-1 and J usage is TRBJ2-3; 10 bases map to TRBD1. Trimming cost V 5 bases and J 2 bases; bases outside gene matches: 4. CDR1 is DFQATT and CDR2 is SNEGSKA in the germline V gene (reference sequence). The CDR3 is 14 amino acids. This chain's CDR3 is CSAPGTGATDTQYF. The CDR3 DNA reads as TGCAGTGCTCCCGGGACAGGGGCCACAGATACGCAGTATTTT.

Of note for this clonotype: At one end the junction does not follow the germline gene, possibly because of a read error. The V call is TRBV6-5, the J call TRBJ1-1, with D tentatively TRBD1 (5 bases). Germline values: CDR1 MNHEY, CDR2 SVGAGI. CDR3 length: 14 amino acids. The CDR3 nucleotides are TGTGCCAGCAGCTCGGGACTGAGGAACACTGAAGCTATCTTT. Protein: CASSSGLRNTEAIF.